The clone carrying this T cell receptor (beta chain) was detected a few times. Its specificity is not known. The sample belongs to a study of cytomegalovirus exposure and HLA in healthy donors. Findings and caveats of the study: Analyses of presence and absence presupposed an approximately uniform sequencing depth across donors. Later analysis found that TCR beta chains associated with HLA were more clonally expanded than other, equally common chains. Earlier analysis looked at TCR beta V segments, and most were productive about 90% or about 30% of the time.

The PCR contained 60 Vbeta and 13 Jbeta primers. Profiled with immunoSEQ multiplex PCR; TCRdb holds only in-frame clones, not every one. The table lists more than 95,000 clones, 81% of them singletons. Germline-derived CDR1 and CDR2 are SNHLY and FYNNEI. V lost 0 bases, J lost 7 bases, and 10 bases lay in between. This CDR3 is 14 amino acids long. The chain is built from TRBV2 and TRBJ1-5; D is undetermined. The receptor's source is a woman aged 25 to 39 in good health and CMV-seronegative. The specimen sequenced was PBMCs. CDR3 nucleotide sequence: TGTGCCAGCAGTGAAGCTGGGAGCGGACAGCCCCAGCATTTT. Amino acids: CASSEAGSGQPQHF.